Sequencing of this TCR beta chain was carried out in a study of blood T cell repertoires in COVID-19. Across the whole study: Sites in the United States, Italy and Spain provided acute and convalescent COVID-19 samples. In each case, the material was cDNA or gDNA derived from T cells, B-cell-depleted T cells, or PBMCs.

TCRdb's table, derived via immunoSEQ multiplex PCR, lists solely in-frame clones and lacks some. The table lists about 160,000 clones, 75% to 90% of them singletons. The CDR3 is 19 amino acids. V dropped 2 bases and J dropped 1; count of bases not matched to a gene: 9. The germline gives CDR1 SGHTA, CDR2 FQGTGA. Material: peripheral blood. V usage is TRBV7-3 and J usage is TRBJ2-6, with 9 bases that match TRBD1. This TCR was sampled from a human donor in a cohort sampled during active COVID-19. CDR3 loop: CASSLSWTGAGSGANVLTF. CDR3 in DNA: TGTGCCAGCAGCTTATCTTGGACAGGGGCAGGGTCTGGGGCCAACGTCCTGACTTTC.